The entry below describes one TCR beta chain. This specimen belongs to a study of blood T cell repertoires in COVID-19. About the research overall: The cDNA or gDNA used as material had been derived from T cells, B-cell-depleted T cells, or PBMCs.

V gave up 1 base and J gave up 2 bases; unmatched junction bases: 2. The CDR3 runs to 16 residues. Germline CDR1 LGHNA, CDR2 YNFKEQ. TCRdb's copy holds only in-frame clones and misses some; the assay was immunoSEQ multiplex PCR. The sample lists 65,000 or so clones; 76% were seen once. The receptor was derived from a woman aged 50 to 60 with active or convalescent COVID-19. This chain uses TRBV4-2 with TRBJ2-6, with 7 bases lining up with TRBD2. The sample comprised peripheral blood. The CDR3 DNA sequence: TGTGCCAGCAGCCAAGGCGGGGGAGCTGGGGCCAACGTCCTGACTTTC. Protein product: CASSQGGGAGANVLTF.